Below, one TCR beta chain is given with its context. Its recognized antigen is unknown. Within one base of it there is no much larger clone, and no base qualities were kept. These data originate in a study of neoadjuvant anti-PD-1 for oral cavity cancer (dated by TCRdb to 2020 to 2023). About the study as a whole: Before curative-intent surgical resection, most patients were given three to four biweekly doses of nivolumab at 3 mg/kg. A fourth nivolumab dose was given around day 43 to patients without progression, and definitive surgical resection was performed in those patients on days 50-56. Responders were defined as patients with complete response, partial response or stable disease by RECIST 1.1; non-responders were defined as patients with progression. The parent correlative cohort had over ten patients and a response rate of approximately 33%. The investigation overall reported the following: A higher pretreatment blood Treg/Th17 ratio correlated with both higher pretreatment blood TCRbeta clonality and lower post-treatment tumor TCRbeta clonality. Greater tumor shrinkage was correlated with larger post-treatment sizes of preexisting intratumoral clones, suggesting that expansion of preexisting clones contributed to response. TCR analyses included only a few patients per response group, and the authors called for larger cohorts for validation.

Trimming removed 4 bases from V and 5 bases from J, leaving 26 bases between the germline ends. The CDR3 covers 18 residues, taking in both the cysteine and the phenylalanine. Here the CDR3 DNA is all that survives: 54 bases in frame from base 1. From the germline V gene (reference sequence), CDR1 is SEHNR and CDR2 is FQNEAQ. For survey sequencing of tumor libraries, mostly approximately 4.4 ug of input genomic DNA was used, and two replicates were run per sample. Following the manufacturer's instructions, the team built TCRbeta libraries using the immunoSEQ hsTCRbeta kit. Sequencing of the completed libraries took place using an Illumina NovaSeq 6000 S4 flow cell after they had been pooled to about 3 nM. In the source study's methods: Raw data preprocessing and quality control were performed with the immunoSEQ Analyzer. The analysis was restricted to productive rearrangements, with each unique CDR3 amino acid sequence defining a clonotype. Using the R package tcR, the researchers computed the Gini-Simpson index as their estimate of repertoire clonality. Student's t test was used to compare Gini indices, while Pearson correlation assessed associations with tumor size change. What TCRdb holds here is the immuneACCESS table cut down to in-frame rearrangements. Part of the clones is not present; checked against another copy, under half of the missing clones reflect an unresolved V gene, and the others are unexplained. V and J calls and clone size are those listed in that table; D and trimming were worked out from the DNA. The sample profile shows tens of thousands of clones; under 55% of them were found once. Jointly, the top ten make up approximately 40% of the sample.

The time point label for this specimen denotes: after neoadjuvant nivolumab, at surgical resection. Patients had been newly diagnosed with stage II-IVA oral cavity squamous cell carcinoma, and no prior systemic or radiation treatment had been given to the patients. The cohort was composed of patients with HPV-negative, locally advanced oral cavity squamous cell carcinoma. Samples came from a longitudinal correlative study of a single-arm phase II trial of neoadjuvant nivolumab in oral cavity squamous cell carcinoma. Subject-matched pre- and post-treatment PBMCs and tumors from three responders and three non-responders underwent genomic DNA-based TCRbeta sequencing. For tumor tissue, genomic DNA extraction relied on the Maxwell RSC DNA from Tissue kit.

The receptor comes from a person between 40 and 85 years old with oral cavity squamous cell carcinoma. The specimen comprised tumor tissue, sampled after nivolumab (anti-PD-1) treatment. The V and J genes are TRBV7-9 and TRBJ1-2; tentative D gene TRBD1, with 6 bases matching. The CDR3 protein sequence reads: CASSWMSIGGPNGYGYTF. Here is the DNA: TGTGCCAGCAGCTGGATGTCGATCGGGGGCCCCAATGGGTATGGCTACACCTTC.